These 10 T cell receptor beta chains came from one sample sequenced in a study of blood T cells in healthy people across ages. Next came a second PCR, run for about 6 to 11 cycles, which used a sample-barcoded 5' primer along with a J-beta primer mix. TCRdb re-called the 5' RACE reads with MiXCR, one entry per CDR3 protein. In the table there are about 1.1 million distinct CDR3 sequences, more than 30% of which are singletons. Sequenced sample: blood. These receptors all stem from a man between 18 and 35 years old in good health.

The CDR3 DNA reads TGTGCCAGCAGCTCTCTAGACACAGGGGCCCCGCAGTATTTT. Protein sequence: CASSSLDTGAPQYF. This sequence joins TRBV9 and TRBJ2-3; TRBD1 matches at 7 bases. Trimming removed 4 bases from V and 10 bases from J; junction bases left unmatched: 12. The V gene's germline CDR1 is SGDLS and CDR2 YYNGEE. This CDR3 has 14 residues.

This chain joins TRBV24-1 and TRBJ2-1; 10 bases are a match to TRBD1. This CDR3 is built from 16 residues. Germline CDR1 and CDR2: KGHDR and SFDVKD. With V trimmed by 4 bases and J by 6 bases, 8 bases remained unmatched. The CDR3 sequence: CATSESGQGMGNEQFF. Written as DNA, the CDR3 is TGTGCCACCAGTGAATCGGGACAGGGGATGGGCAATGAGCAGTTCTTC.

Points on this clonotype: The germline gene is not matched at one end of the junction; a read error may be the cause. The chain combines TRBV4-3 with TRBJ2-1; D gene ambiguous. The CDR3 contains 16 residues. Germline assignment: CDR1 LGHNA and CDR2 YSLEER. CDR3 sequence: CVSRARTTSSYNEQFF. The CDR3 nucleotides are TGCGTCAGCAGAGCTAGGACCACGAGCTCCTACAATGAGCAGTTCTTC.

With respect to this clonotype: With a much larger clone just one base away, this may be a read error. The chain joins TRBV2 to TRBJ1-5; 8 positions agree with TRBD1. This CDR3 region has 15 residues. Germline CDR1 SNHLY, CDR2 FYNNEI. V trimming: 5 bases; J trimming: 2 bases; junction bases outside the gene matches: 5. CDR3 amino acids: CASSQNRGGNQPQHF. As DNA, the CDR3 is TGTGCCAGCAGTCAGAACAGGGGGGGCAATCAGCCCCAGCATTTT. Complete variable domain (other parts from reference TRBV2 and TRBJ1-5): EPEVTQTPSHQVTQMGQEVILRCVPISNHLYFYWYRQILGQKVEFLVSFYNNEISEKSEIFDDQFSVERPDGSNFTLKIRSTKLEDSAMYFCASSQNRGGNQPQHFGDGTRLSIL.

Only a few counts were recorded for this clonotype. The J gene is TRBJ2-2, the V gene TRBV2; D not certain. The CDR3 loop spans 17 amino acids. Germline CDR1 reads SNHLY; CDR2 reads FYNNEI. Trimming stripped 2 bases from V and 0 bases from J, with 13 bases between. In DNA, the CDR3 is TGTGCCAGCAGTGAATTGGGCGGAATTACGAACACCGGGGAGCTGTTTTTT. Translated, it gives CASSELGGITNTGELFF.

V usage is TRBV2 and J usage is TRBJ2-1, with D tentatively TRBD1 (5 bases). The V gene's germline CDR1 is SNHLY and CDR2 FYNNEI. The CDR3 has 14 residues. With 6 bases removed from V and 5 bases from J, the gap between germline ends came to 14 bases. CDR3 DNA: TGTGCCAGCAGCGCCATACGACAGAACAATGAGCAGTTCTTC. Residues: CASSAIRQNNEQFF.

In its sample, this clonotype was seen a few times. The V call is TRBV6-2 or TRBV6-3, the J call TRBJ2-3; the D gene is possibly TRBD1 (6 bases). Trimming left V 6 bases short and J 4 bases short, with 23 bases between. The germline V gene has CDR1 MNHEY and CDR2 SVGEGT. This CDR3 comprises 17 residues. CDR3 protein: CASSSIPTGLQSDTQYF. CDR3 bases: TGTGCCAGCAGCTCCATCCCGACAGGACTGCAGTCAGATACGCAGTATTTT.

In this sample, this clonotype turned up a few times. The chain recombines TRBV6-2 or TRBV6-3 with TRBJ2-5, with D unclear. Germline V gene data show CDR1 as MNHEY and CDR2 as SVGEGT. The CDR3 has 15 amino acids. Trimming removed 7 bases at V and 0 bases at J, with 15 bases between. The CDR3 reads CASTPGLIYQETQYF. The CDR3, as DNA: TGTGCCAGCACTCCCGGCTTGATATACCAAGAGACCCAGTACTTC.

This clonotype was detected only a few times. This chain links TRBV2 with TRBJ1-6; D not resolved. The V end lost 4 bases, the J end lost 7 bases, and 11 bases lay between the germline ends. The CDR3 covers 14 residues. Germline CDR1 and CDR2: SNHLY and FYNNEI. The CDR3 coding sequence is TGTGCCAGCAGTGTCAAGTTCGGGAATTCACCCCTCCACTTT. It codes for CASSVKFGNSPLHF. The whole variable domain, remainder taken from reference TRBV2 and TRBJ1-6, is EPEVTQTPSHQVTQMGQEVILRCVPISNHLYFYWYRQILGQKVEFLVSFYNNEISEKSEIFDDQFSVERPDGSNFTLKIRSTKLEDSAMYFCASSVKFGNSPLHFGNGTRLTVT.

V and J are TRBV4-3 and TRBJ1-1; D may be TRBD1 (5 bases). The germline V gene has CDR1 LGHNA and CDR2 YSLEER. The CDR3 is made up of 14 amino acids. The germline V and J ends were trimmed by 3 bases and 5 bases, with 13 bases remaining between them. The CDR3 sequence: CASSQFSAGTEAFF. For the CDR3, the DNA is TGCGCCAGCAGCCAGTTTTCGGCAGGGACTGAAGCTTTCTTT.